The 27 T cell receptor beta chains below were found in one sample sequenced in a study of blood T cell repertoires in COVID-19. Generated by immunoSEQ multiplex PCR, the TCRdb table keeps only in-frame clones and is missing some. This sample yields 110,000 to 150,000 clones, of which approximately 82% are seen a single time; 1.5% to 2% belongs to the top ten. Sequenced sample: peripheral blood. The receptors stem from a human donor in a cohort sampled during active COVID-19.

The chain uses TRBV7-3 and TRBJ2-1, with D tentatively TRBD2 (5 bases). The germline V gene encodes CDR1 SGHTA and CDR2 FQGTGA. V was clipped by 0 bases and J by 8 bases, with 20 bases between them. The CDR3 is 17 amino acids. CDR3 sequence reads: CASSLTPNLGGRDEQFF. In nucleotides, the CDR3 is TGTGCCAGCAGCTTAACGCCCAACCTCGGAGGTCGCGATGAGCAGTTCTTC.

The V and J genes are TRBV19 and TRBJ2-5; the match to TRBD2 covers 9 bases. Per germline, CDR1 LNHDA and CDR2 SQIVND (reference sequence). V was clipped by 9 bases and J by 5 bases; unmatched bases: 13. The CDR3 is 15 amino acids. The CDR3 spells CARRASGTSWETQYF. The CDR3 nucleotides read TGTGCCAGAAGGGCTAGCGGGACGTCCTGGGAGACCCAGTACTTC.

The V gene is TRBV6-4, the J gene TRBJ2-1, with TRBD2 identical over 8 bases. Per the germline V gene, CDR1 is MRHNA and CDR2 is SNTAGT. The junction had 11 bases not matched to a gene; V was cut back by 5 bases and J by 8 bases. The CDR3 length is 15 residues. CDR3 in DNA: TGTGCCAGCAGTAGAGGAAGCGGGGGTGGGGATGAGCAGTTCTTC. It yields the protein CASSRGSGGGDEQFF.

The chain has TRBV28 and TRBJ2-3; 7 bases fit TRBD1. Germline V gene data show CDR1 as MDHEN and CDR2 as SYDVKM. With 6 bases clipped from V and 6 bases from J, the junction kept 12 bases outside the gene matches. This CDR3 contains 15 residues. The CDR3 sequence is CASSQSQGSVDTQYF. The DNA of the CDR3 is TGTGCCAGCAGCCAATCACAGGGGAGTGTGGATACGCAGTATTTT.

The chain combines TRBV7-2 with TRBJ1-1; a possible D gene is TRBD1 (5 bases). Trimming pared 5 bases from V and 1 base from J, leaving 14 bases between. CDR3 size: 15 residues. Germline V gives CDR1 SGHTA, CDR2 FQGNSA. Here the CDR3 reads CASSPMGGQNTEAFF. CDR3 sequence (DNA): TGTGCCAGCAGCCCTATGGGGGGTCAGAACACTGAAGCTTTCTTT.

The rearrangement links TRBV7-2 to TRBJ2-7; no clear D gene. The CDR3 length is 12 residues. CDR1 is SGHTA, CDR2 FQGNSA, per germline. The V end lost 5 bases, the J end lost 6 bases, and 11 bases lay between the germline ends. CDR3 nucleotide sequence: TGTGCCAGCAGCCGTAGTTATGGCGAGCAGTACTTC. Its translation is CASSRSYGEQYF.

The chain recombines TRBV19 with TRBJ2-7; TRBD1 agrees at 7 bases. J lost 9 bases, V lost 5 bases, and 7 bases had no gene match. Germline CDR1 LNHDA, CDR2 SQIVND (reference sequence). The CDR3 loop spans 12 amino acids. CDR3 region: CASSDTGTVQYF. Written as DNA, the CDR3 is TGTGCCAGTAGTGATACCGGGACAGTGCAGTACTTC.

This clone was recorded once. This chain connects TRBV5-1 to TRBJ1-1; possibly TRBD1 for D (6 bases). The CDR3 spans 13 residues. V was trimmed by 3 bases and J by 6 bases, leaving 12 bases between them. Germline values: CDR1 SGHRS, CDR2 YFSETQ. CDR3 coding DNA: TGCGCCAGCAGCTCGGTACAGGGACCTGAAGCTTTCTTT. It translates to CASSSVQGPEAFF. Supplemented by reference TRBV5-1 and TRBJ1-1, the full variable domain reads KAGVTQTPRYLIKTRGQQVTLSCSPISGHRSVSWYQQTPGQGLQFLFEYFSETQRNKGNFPGRFSGRQFSNSRSEMNVSTLELGDSALYLCASSSVQGPEAFFGQGTRLTVV.

CDR3: CASSQEVNVLNSPLHF. The CDR3 region has the DNA TGCGCCAGCAGCCAAGAAGTGAACGTACTGAATTCACCCCTCCACTTT. The chain is built from TRBV4-3 and TRBJ1-6; D remains ambiguous. The CDR3 loop spans 16 amino acids. Trimming removed 0 bases from V and 7 bases from J, with 13 bases in between. Germline lookup yields CDR1 LGHNA and CDR2 YSLEER.

The rearrangement uses TRBV7-3 and TRBJ2-1; TRBD2 aligns across 10 bases. CDR3 length: 16 amino acids. V lost 5 bases to trimming and J lost 4 bases; unmatched junction nucleotides: 8. Germline V gene lookup returns CDR1 SGHTA and CDR2 FQGTGA. CDR3 DNA: TGTGCCAGCAGCCCCAGCGGGAGGGTCGGGTACAATGAGCAGTTCTTC. Its translation is CASSPSGRVGYNEQFF.

The chain is built from TRBV5-1 and TRBJ2-2, with TRBD2 matching over 12 bases. The length of the CDR3 is 16 residues. The germline gives CDR1 SGHRS, CDR2 YFSETQ. The ends lost 4 bases at V and 6 bases at J; junction bases unmatched: 7. DNA for the CDR3: TGCGCCAGCAGCAAACTAGCGGGAGGCTCAGCCGGGGAGCTGTTTTTT. It codes for CASSKLAGGSAGELFF.

This rearrangement joins TRBV3-1 (or the pseudogene TRBV3-2) to TRBJ1-1; D possibly corresponds to TRBD1 (6 bases). CDR1 is LGHDT and CDR2 is YNNKEL in the germline V gene (reference sequence). Trimming removed 8 bases at V and 3 bases at J, with 16 bases between. This CDR3 has 14 residues. The CDR3 loop reads CASVGAGLYTEAFF. The CDR3 DNA reads TGTGCCAGCGTGGGGGCAGGGCTGTACACTGAAGCTTTCTTT.

The rearrangement joins TRBV5-1 to TRBJ2-1, with D perhaps TRBD2 (6 bases). Trimming took off 4 bases at V and 7 bases at J, with 15 bases between the two ends. The CDR3 contains 14 residues. The germline V gene encodes CDR1 SGHRS and CDR2 YFSETQ. CDR3 DNA: TGCGCCAGCAGCGAGAGCCGGGAGTTGAATGAGCAGTTCTTC. Translation gives CASSESRELNEQFF.

This clone was counted a few times. The chain carries TRBV6-1 and TRBJ2-2, with D maybe TRBD2 (6 bases). Between the trimmed V and J ends, which lost 7 bases and 6 bases, there was a span of 12 bases. The germline gives CDR1 MNHNS, CDR2 SASEGT. The CDR3 consists of 13 residues. CDR3: CASTRLVPGELFF. In DNA form, the CDR3 reads TGTGCCAGCACCAGACTAGTTCCCGGGGAGCTGTTTTTT.

This clone was seen once. The rearrangement joins TRBV11-2 to TRBJ2-5; 8 nucleotides align to TRBD2. Germline assignment: CDR1 SGHAT and CDR2 FQNNGV. The junction had 5 bases not matched to a gene; V was cut back by 5 bases and J by 3 bases. This CDR3 region has 14 residues. In DNA, the CDR3 is TGTGCCAGCAGCCCTAATAGCGGGAAAGAGACCCAGTACTTC. This translates into CASSPNSGKETQYF.

This rearrangement joins TRBV28 to TRBJ1-5, with D hard to call. The CDR3 length is 13 residues. Germline lookup yields CDR1 MDHEN and CDR2 SYDVKM. Trimming took 11 bases from V and 2 from J, leaving 13 bases between them. The CDR3 nucleotides are TGTGCCGCCACCCGCGGGGGCAATCAGCCCCAGCATTTT. This codes for CAATRGGNQPQHF.

Details on this clone: At one boundary the junction diverges from the germline segment, which might be a read error. The chain joins TRBV6-1 to TRBJ2-5, with a tentative D call TRBD2 (5 bases). The CDR3 length is 12 residues. Germline V gene data show CDR1 as MNHNS and CDR2 as SASEGT. The CDR3 coding sequence is TGTGCCAGCAGGGAAGGACTGGAGACCCAGTACTTC. This codes for CASREGLETQYF.

The chain carries TRBV7-2 and TRBJ2-7; D possibly corresponds to TRBD1 (6 bases). Looked up from germline, CDR1 is SGHTA and CDR2 is FQGNSA. The V end was cut by 5 bases, the J end by 3 bases, with 23 bases between. CDR3 length equals 17 residues. The CDR3 sequence: CASSPGQKGAIYYEQYF. CDR3 nucleotides: TGTGCCAGCAGCCCCGGACAGAAGGGAGCAATTTACTACGAGCAGTACTTC.

This sequence joins TRBV13 and TRBJ2-5, with D uncertain. In germline, CDR1 is PRHDT, CDR2 FYEKMQ (reference sequence). The ends were cut back, 4 bases at V and 3 bases at J, with 15 bases in the middle. CDR3 length: 15 residues. The CDR3 loop reads CASSSPGGRKETQYF. The CDR3 DNA sequence: TGTGCCAGCAGCTCCCCTGGCGGAAGGAAAGAGACCCAGTACTTC.

The genes are TRBV11-2 and TRBJ2-2; TRBD1 is a possible D gene (6 bases). The CDR3 sequence is 14 residues long. The V end lost 5 bases, the J end lost 1 base, and 8 bases lay between the germline ends. Looked up from germline, CDR1 is SGHAT and CDR2 is FQNNGV. The CDR3 nucleotides read TGTGCCAGCAGCACAGGGAGGAACACCGGGGAGCTGTTTTTT. Translating it yields CASSTGRNTGELFF.

CDR3 region: CASSSPPESIYGYTF. For the CDR3, the DNA is TGTGCCAGCAGCTCACCTCCGGAGAGCATCTATGGCTACACCTTC. The chain couples TRBV9 to TRBJ1-2; D remains ambiguous. The CDR3 is made up of 15 amino acids. Trimming left V 4 bases short and J 4 bases short, with 17 bases between. Germline V CDR1 and CDR2: SGDLS, YYNGEE.

The rearrangement joins TRBV30 to TRBJ1-1, with 10 bases aligning to TRBD1. From germline, CDR1 is GTSNPN and CDR2 SVGIG (reference sequence). This CDR3 region has 14 residues. V lost 4 bases, J lost 4 bases, and 6 bases stayed unmatched. The CDR3 loop is CAWKQDRGFTEAFF. The CDR3, as DNA: TGTGCCTGGAAACAGGACAGGGGGTTCACTGAAGCTTTCTTT.

This clone was picked up a small number of times. The chain employs TRBV19 and TRBJ2-2; 7 positions match TRBD1. The V segment lost 8 bases and the J segment 1 base; nucleotides outside the gene matches: 7. From germline, CDR1 is LNHDA and CDR2 SQIVND (reference sequence). This CDR3 has 15 residues. DNA for the CDR3: TGTGCCAGTGGCGCCGGGACAGTGAACACCGGGGAGCTGTTTTTT. It codes for CASGAGTVNTGELFF.

The J gene is TRBJ2-7, the V gene TRBV4-1; 10 bases are a match to TRBD2. Germline lookup yields CDR1 MGHRA and CDR2 YSYEKL. Trimming cost V 0 bases and J 3 bases; bases outside gene matches: 11. This CDR3 contains 18 residues. In DNA, the CDR3 is TGCGCCAGCAGCCAAGATCCTACTAGCGGGACTTCTTACTACGAGCAGTACTTC. Translated, it gives CASSQDPTSGTSYYEQYF.

The chain employs TRBV5-1 and TRBJ2-1; 12 positions match TRBD2. J was trimmed by 5 bases and V by 1 base; bases with no gene match: 7. The CDR3 has 17 amino acids. The V gene's germline CDR1 is SGHRS and CDR2 YFSETQ. This CDR3 reads CASSLTASGRANNEQFF. In nucleotides, the CDR3 is TGCGCCAGCAGCTTGACCGCTAGCGGGAGGGCCAACAATGAGCAGTTCTTC.

The chain is built from TRBV19 and TRBJ2-7; 7 nucleotides agree with TRBD2. The CDR3 extends over 13 amino acids. Germline loops: CDR1 LNHDA, CDR2 SQIVND (reference sequence). The trim removed 3 bases at V and 3 bases at J, leaving 2 bases unmatched. CDR3 sequence: CASSIGLVYEQYF. The CDR3 DNA sequence: TGTGCCAGTAGTATCGGACTAGTCTACGAGCAGTACTTC.

This clone occurred a few times. This rearrangement joins TRBV28 to TRBJ2-5; D is unclear. V lost 4 bases to trimming and J lost 2 bases, with 11 bases between them. Germline CDR1 and CDR2: MDHEN and SYDVKM. The CDR3 has 14 amino acids. The CDR3 sequence: CASSYSALQETQYF. The CDR3 DNA reads TGTGCCAGCAGTTATAGTGCCCTTCAAGAGACCCAGTACTTC.